Shown below are 20 T cell receptor beta chains from a single sample sequenced in a study of beta chain features in type 1 diabetes. Findings of the study overall: Shorter TCRB CDR3s, moderately but significantly so, were found in Type 1 diabetes patients in all four CD4+ subsets.

Isolated RNA was reverse transcribed in full, so expressed TCRB transcripts were sequenced. Produced via immunoSEQ multiplex PCR; TCRdb's table is partial and in-frame only. The data hold under 55,000 clones, with under 55% observed a single time. Which antigens these TCRs recognize remains unknown. The sample was Tregs from blood. The receptors derive from a young man with type 1 diabetes.

This clone was counted only a few times. The chain couples TRBV2 to TRBJ1-5; no reliable D call. Germline values: CDR1 SNHLY, CDR2 FYNNEI. The CDR3 runs 16 residues. Trimming removed 5 bases at V and 0 bases at J, with 14 bases between. The CDR3 DNA is TGTGCCAGCAGTACCGACAAAAGTATTAGCAATCAGCCCCAGCATTTT. Residues: CASSTDKSISNQPQHF.

J is TRBJ1-2 and V is TRBV5-1; D gene uncertain. V lost 5 bases and J lost 5, with 19 bases in between. The CDR3 has 15 amino acids. From germline, CDR1 is SGHRS and CDR2 YFSETQ. The CDR3 region is CASSLTQIGEYGYTF. CDR3 DNA sequence: TGCGCCAGCAGTCTAACTCAGATCGGGGAGTATGGCTACACCTTC.

The rearrangement joins TRBV7-9 to TRBJ2-5, with 12 bases identical to TRBD1. Trimming at V came to 1 base and at J to 6 bases, leaving 6 bases not matched to a gene. Per germline, CDR1 SEHNR and CDR2 FQNEAQ (reference sequence). This CDR3 spans 16 amino acids. The CDR3 DNA follows: TGTGCCAGCAGCTTAGGCGGGACAGGGGGCGCGCAGACCCAGTACTTC. Amino acid sequence: CASSLGGTGGAQTQYF.

The V and J genes are TRBV5-4 and TRBJ1-3; D remains ambiguous. Germline V gene sequence: CDR1 SGHNT, CDR2 YYREEE (reference sequence). V shed 1 base and J shed 0 bases, with 8 bases lying between them. The CDR3 totals 15 residues. The CDR3 nucleotides read TGTGCCAGCAGCTTGCAACAGAGCTCTGGAAACACCATATATTTT. Protein: CASSLQQSSGNTIYF.

The J gene is TRBJ1-1, the V gene TRBV11-2; a weak D match, TRBD1 (5 bases). Trimming pared 0 bases from V and 1 base from J, leaving 18 bases between. From germline, CDR1 is SGHAT and CDR2 FQNNGV. The CDR3 runs 18 residues. CDR3 residues: CASSLDGRVAPGNTEAFF. CDR3 coding DNA: TGTGCCAGCAGCTTAGACGGCAGGGTGGCCCCTGGGAACACTGAAGCTTTCTTT. Full variable domain (remainder filled in from reference TRBV11-2 and TRBJ1-1): EAGVAQSPRYKIIEKRQSVAFWCNPISGHATLYWYQQILGQGPKLLIQFQNNGVVDDSQLPKDRFSAERLKGVDSTLKIQPAKLEDSAVYLCASSLDGRVAPGNTEAFFGQGTRLTVV.

This clone has more than one count but fewer than ten. V gene TRBV19 combines with J gene TRBJ2-2, with 8 bases fitting TRBD1. The ends lost 4 bases at V and 3 bases at J; junction bases unmatched: 7. Germline V gene lookup returns CDR1 LNHDA and CDR2 SQIVND (reference sequence). The CDR3 is 16 amino acids. The DNA of the CDR3 is TGTGCCAGTAGTACCCCCGGACAGGGATACACCGGGGAGCTGTTTTTT. It encodes CASSTPGQGYTGELFF.

This chain's CDR3 is CASSYSSGGNQPQHF. CDR3 coding DNA: TGTGCCAGCAGTTACTCGAGCGGCGGAAATCAGCCCCAGCATTTT. V and J are TRBV6-6 and TRBJ1-5, with D hard to call. Germline V gives CDR1 MNHNY, CDR2 SVGAGI (reference sequence). Trimming pared 0 bases from V and 4 bases from J, leaving 10 bases between. CDR3 length: 15 amino acids.

A few counts support this clone. The chain recombines TRBV28 with TRBJ2-3; no firm D call. The CDR3 totals 15 residues. V lost 2 bases and J lost 0, with 9 bases in between. Per the germline V gene, CDR1 is MDHEN and CDR2 is SYDVKM. In nucleotides, the CDR3 is TGTGCCAGCAGTTTAAAGCTGAAGAGCACAGATACGCAGTATTTT. As protein: CASSLKLKSTDTQYF.

The chain uses TRBV6-5 and TRBJ2-7, with TRBD1 identical over 7 bases. V shed 6 bases, J shed 0 bases, and the junction held 8 bases outside the gene matches. The length of the CDR3 is 15 residues. CDR1 and CDR2 (germline): MNHEY, SVGAGI. The CDR3 region is CASSQIQGISYEQYF. The CDR3 bases are TGTGCCAGCAGCCAGATACAGGGGATCTCCTACGAGCAGTACTTC.

The V call is TRBV2, the J call TRBJ2-7; TRBD1 matches 7 bases. The CDR3 consists of 12 residues. CDR1 SNHLY and CDR2 FYNNEI come from the germline V gene. J gave up 5 bases and V 3 bases, and 1 base lay outside the gene matches. CDR3 loop: CASSETGNEQYF. For the CDR3, the DNA is TGTGCCAGCAGTGAGACAGGGAACGAGCAGTACTTC.

The CDR3 nucleotides read TGTGCCAGCAGCTCCCGGGACAGGGGGCGCGAGCAGTACTTC. Its protein product is CASSSRDRGREQYF. The genes are TRBV11-1 and TRBJ2-7; 12 bases line up with TRBD1. The J segment lost 6 bases and the V segment lost 4 bases, leaving 4 bases of the junction unmatched. Looked up from germline, CDR1 is SGHAT and CDR2 is FQDESV (reference sequence). The CDR3 runs to 14 residues.

The rearrangement uses TRBV18 and TRBJ2-7; perhaps TRBD2 as D (6 bases). Trimming stripped 3 bases from V and 6 bases from J, with 15 bases between. Looked up from germline, CDR1 is KGHSH and CDR2 is LQKENI. The CDR3 extends over 14 amino acids. CDR3 nucleotide sequence: TGTGCCAGCTCACCGGGACTGCGAAATGGCGAGCAGTACTTC. It translates to CASSPGLRNGEQYF.

The rearrangement links TRBV7-6 to TRBJ2-3; a weak D match, TRBD1 (6 bases). Trimming took off 1 base at V and 3 bases at J, with 17 bases between the two ends. The CDR3 spans 17 residues. Germline CDR1 is SGHVS and CDR2 is FNYEAQ. CDR3 residues: CASSLERTAVRTDTQYF. The CDR3 DNA follows: TGTGCCAGCAGCTTAGAACGGACAGCAGTCAGAACAGATACGCAGTATTTT. Together with reference TRBV7-6 and TRBJ2-3, the CDR3 gives the full variable domain: GAGVSQSPRYKVTKRGQDVALRCDPISGHVSLYWYRQALGQGPEFLTYFNYEAQQDKSGLPNDRFSAERPEGSISTLTIQRTEQRDSAMYRCASSLERTAVRTDTQYFGPGTRLTVL.

CDR3 residues: CASSFLGQGQETQYF. CDR3 coding DNA: TGTGCCAGCAGCTTTTTGGGACAGGGTCAAGAGACCCAGTACTTC. V gene TRBV5-6 combines with J gene TRBJ2-5, with 9 bases identical to TRBD1. Per germline, CDR1 SGHDT and CDR2 YYEEEE. The trim removed 2 bases at V and 2 bases at J, leaving 4 bases unmatched. CDR3 length equals 15 residues.

A few counts support this clone. The V and J genes are TRBV5-1 and TRBJ1-5, with D perhaps matching TRBD1 (5 bases). This CDR3 comprises 14 residues. CDR1 SGHRS and CDR2 YFSETQ come from the germline V gene. V was trimmed by 4 bases and J by 8 bases, leaving 16 bases between them. For the CDR3, the DNA is TGCGCCAGCAGCCCCGGGGGGATTGAGGAGCCCCAGCATTTT. This sequence encodes CASSPGGIEEPQHF.

Only a few counts were recorded for this clone. This chain links TRBV7-9 with TRBJ2-7; TRBD2 matches at 9 bases. Looked up from germline, CDR1 is SEHNR and CDR2 is FQNEAQ (reference sequence). Unmatched junction bases numbered 11, after V lost 5 bases and J lost 3 bases. The CDR3 runs to 16 residues. The CDR3 loop reads CASSRRGLAGFYEQYF. DNA for the CDR3: TGTGCCAGCAGCCGCAGGGGTCTAGCGGGGTTCTACGAGCAGTACTTC.

This clone occurred a few times. This rearrangement joins TRBV29-1 to TRBJ1-4; tentative D call: TRBD1 (5 bases). This CDR3 has 11 residues. V was pared by 4 bases and J by 5 bases, with 5 bases between. Per germline, CDR1 SQVTM and CDR2 ANQGSEA. The CDR3 protein is CSVGQNEKLFF. CDR3 bases: TGCAGCGTTGGACAGAATGAAAAACTGTTTTTT.

V usage is TRBV28 and J usage is TRBJ2-1; D unclear. Germline assignment: CDR1 MDHEN and CDR2 SYDVKM. CDR3 length: 13 amino acids. Trimming took 6 bases from V and 6 from J, leaving 12 bases between them. The CDR3: CASSPYPGNEQFF. As DNA, the CDR3 is TGTGCCAGCAGCCCTTACCCGGGCAATGAGCAGTTCTTC. Supplemented by reference TRBV28 and TRBJ2-1, the full variable domain reads DVKVTQSSRYLVKRTGEKVFLECVQDMDHENMFWYRQDPGLGLRLIYFSYDVKMKEKGDIPEGYSVSREKKERFSLILESASTNQTSMYLCASSPYPGNEQFFGPGTRLTVL.

V gene TRBV6-1 combines with J gene TRBJ1-4; maybe TRBD1 (6 bases). CDR1 MNHNS and CDR2 SASEGT come from the germline V gene. Trimming left V 5 bases short and J 8 bases short, with 15 bases between. This CDR3 has 14 residues. CDR3 in DNA: TGTGCCAGCAGTTTGACAGGAATGATCGAAAAACTGTTTTTT. Residues: CASSLTGMIEKLFF.

This clone was observed a handful of times. The chain recombines TRBV30 with TRBJ1-5; D is unclear. Trimming removed 7 bases from V and 3 bases from J, with 13 bases in between. Germline assignment: CDR1 GTSNPN and CDR2 SVGIG (reference sequence). The CDR3 runs 13 residues. In DNA form, the CDR3 reads TGTGCCTTTGGGAGAAGATCCAATCAGCCCCAGCATTTT. It codes for CAFGRRSNQPQHF.